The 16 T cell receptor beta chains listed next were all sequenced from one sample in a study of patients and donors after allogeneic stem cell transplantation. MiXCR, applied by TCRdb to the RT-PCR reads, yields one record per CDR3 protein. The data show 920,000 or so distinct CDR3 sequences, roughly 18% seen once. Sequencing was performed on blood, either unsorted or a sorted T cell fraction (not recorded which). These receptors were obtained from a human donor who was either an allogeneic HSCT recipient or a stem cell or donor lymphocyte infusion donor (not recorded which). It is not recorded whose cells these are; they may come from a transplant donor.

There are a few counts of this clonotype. The CDR3 DNA is TGTGCCAGCATCCTTGGCGGCCGGACTTATGGCTACACCTTC. It yields the protein CASILGGRTYGYTF. This sequence joins TRBV28 and TRBJ1-2; no reliable D call. This CDR3 is 14 amino acids long. Germline V gene lookup returns CDR1 MDHEN and CDR2 SYDVKM. Trimming shortened V by 7 bases and J by 5 bases, and 17 bases separated the two germline ends.

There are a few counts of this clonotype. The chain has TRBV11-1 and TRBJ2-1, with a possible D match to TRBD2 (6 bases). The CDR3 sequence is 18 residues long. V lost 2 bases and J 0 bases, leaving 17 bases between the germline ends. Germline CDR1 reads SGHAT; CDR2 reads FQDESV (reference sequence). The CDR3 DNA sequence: TGTGCCAGCAGCTTAAGGCCCGGGTGGAGGGTCTCCTACAATGAGCAGTTCTTC. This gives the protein CASSLRPGWRVSYNEQFF.

The DNA for the CDR3 is TGTGCCAGCTCTCATTCGGACAGGTCTAACTATGGCTACACCTTC. It yields the protein CASSHSDRSNYGYTF. The J gene is TRBJ1-2, the V gene TRBV18; 7 positions agree with TRBD1. Germline loops: CDR1 KGHSH, CDR2 LQKENI. The J segment lost 0 bases and the V segment lost 6 bases, leaving 7 bases of the junction unmatched. The CDR3 consists of 15 residues.

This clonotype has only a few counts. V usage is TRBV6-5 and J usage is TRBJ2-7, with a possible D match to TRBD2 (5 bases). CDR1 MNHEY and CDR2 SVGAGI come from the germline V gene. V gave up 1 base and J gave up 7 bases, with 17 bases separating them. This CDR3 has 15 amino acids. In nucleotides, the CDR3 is TGTGCCAGCAGTTACTTTTCGGGGATCGGGGAGGAGCAGTACTTC. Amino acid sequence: CASSYFSGIGEEQYF.

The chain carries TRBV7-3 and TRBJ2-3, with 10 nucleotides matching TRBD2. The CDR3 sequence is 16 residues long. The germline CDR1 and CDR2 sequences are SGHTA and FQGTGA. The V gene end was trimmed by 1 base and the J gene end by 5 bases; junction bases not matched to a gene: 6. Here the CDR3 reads CASSLSASGSQDTQYF. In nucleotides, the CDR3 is TGTGCCAGCAGCTTAAGCGCTAGCGGGAGTCAAGATACGCAGTATTTT.

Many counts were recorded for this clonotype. CDR3 sequence (DNA): TGTGCCAGCAGCCCCATCCAGATCAACACTGAAGCTTTCTTT. Protein product: CASSPIQINTEAFF. V usage is TRBV12-3 or TRBV12-4 and J usage is TRBJ1-1; D not certain. Trimming took 6 bases from V and 2 from J, leaving 13 bases between them. This CDR3 comprises 14 residues.

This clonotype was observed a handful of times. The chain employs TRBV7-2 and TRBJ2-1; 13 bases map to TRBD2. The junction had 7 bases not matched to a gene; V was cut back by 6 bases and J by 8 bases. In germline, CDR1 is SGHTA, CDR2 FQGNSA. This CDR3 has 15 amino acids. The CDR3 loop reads CASSLTSGRIDEQFF. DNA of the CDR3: TGTGCCAGCAGTCTGACTAGCGGGAGGATAGATGAGCAGTTCTTC.

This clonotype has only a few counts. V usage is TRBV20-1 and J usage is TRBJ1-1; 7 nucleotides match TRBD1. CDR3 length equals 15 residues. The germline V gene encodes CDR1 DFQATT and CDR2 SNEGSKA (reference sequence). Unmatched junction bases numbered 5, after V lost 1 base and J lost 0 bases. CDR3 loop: CSARVKGALNTEAFF. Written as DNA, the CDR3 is TGCAGTGCTAGAGTAAAGGGGGCCCTGAACACTGAAGCTTTCTTT.

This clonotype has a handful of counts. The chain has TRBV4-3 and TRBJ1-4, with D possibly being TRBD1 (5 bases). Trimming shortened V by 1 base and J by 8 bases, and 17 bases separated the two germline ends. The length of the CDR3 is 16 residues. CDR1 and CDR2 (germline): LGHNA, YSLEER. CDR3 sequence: CASSQGGGQRGEKLFF. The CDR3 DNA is TGCGCCAGCAGCCAAGGCGGGGGTCAGAGGGGAGAAAAACTGTTTTTT.

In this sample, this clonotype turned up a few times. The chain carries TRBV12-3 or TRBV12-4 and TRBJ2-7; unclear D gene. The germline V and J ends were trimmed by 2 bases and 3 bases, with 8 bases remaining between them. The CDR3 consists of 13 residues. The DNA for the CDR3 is TGTGCCAGCAGTTTACAAGTAGACTACGAGCAGTACTTC. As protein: CASSLQVDYEQYF.

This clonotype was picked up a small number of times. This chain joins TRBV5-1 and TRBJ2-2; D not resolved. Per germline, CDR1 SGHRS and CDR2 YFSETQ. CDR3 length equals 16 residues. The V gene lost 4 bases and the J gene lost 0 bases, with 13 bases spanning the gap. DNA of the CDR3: TGCGCCAGCAGCCCAGATCAGAGATCGAACACCGGGGAGCTGTTTTTT. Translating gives CASSPDQRSNTGELFF.

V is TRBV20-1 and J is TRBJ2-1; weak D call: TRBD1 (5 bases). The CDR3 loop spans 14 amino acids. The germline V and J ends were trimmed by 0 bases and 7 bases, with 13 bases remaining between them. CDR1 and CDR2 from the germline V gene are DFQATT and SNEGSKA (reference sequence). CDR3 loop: CSARDPSRTNEQFF. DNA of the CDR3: TGCAGTGCTAGAGATCCCTCACGGACAAATGAGCAGTTCTTC.

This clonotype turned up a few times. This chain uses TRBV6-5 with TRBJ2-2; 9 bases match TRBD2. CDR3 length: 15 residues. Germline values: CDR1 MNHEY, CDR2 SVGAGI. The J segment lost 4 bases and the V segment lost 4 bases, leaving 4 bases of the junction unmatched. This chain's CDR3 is CASSSAREGTGELFF. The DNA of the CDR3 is TGTGCCAGCAGTTCCGCGCGGGAGGGCACCGGGGAGCTGTTTTTT.

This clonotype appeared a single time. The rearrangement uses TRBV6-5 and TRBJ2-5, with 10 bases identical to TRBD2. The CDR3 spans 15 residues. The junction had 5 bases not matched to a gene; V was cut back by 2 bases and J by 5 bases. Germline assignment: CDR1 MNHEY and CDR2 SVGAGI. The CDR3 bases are TGTGCCAGCAGTTACGCCATAGCGGGAGGCGAGACCCAGTACTTC. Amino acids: CASSYAIAGGETQYF.

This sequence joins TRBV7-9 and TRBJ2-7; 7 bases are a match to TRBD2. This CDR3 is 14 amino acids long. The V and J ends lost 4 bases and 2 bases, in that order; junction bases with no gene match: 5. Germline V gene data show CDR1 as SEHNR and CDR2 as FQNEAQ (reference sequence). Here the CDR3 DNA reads TGTGCCAGCAGCTCTTTGACTAGCCCCTACGAGCAGTACTTC. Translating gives CASSSLTSPYEQYF.

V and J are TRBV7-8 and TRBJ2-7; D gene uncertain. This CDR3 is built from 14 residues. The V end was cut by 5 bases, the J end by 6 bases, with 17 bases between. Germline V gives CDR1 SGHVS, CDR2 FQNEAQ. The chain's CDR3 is CASSETPGSTEQYF. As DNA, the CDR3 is TGTGCCAGCAGCGAGACCCCTGGAAGTACCGAGCAGTACTTC.